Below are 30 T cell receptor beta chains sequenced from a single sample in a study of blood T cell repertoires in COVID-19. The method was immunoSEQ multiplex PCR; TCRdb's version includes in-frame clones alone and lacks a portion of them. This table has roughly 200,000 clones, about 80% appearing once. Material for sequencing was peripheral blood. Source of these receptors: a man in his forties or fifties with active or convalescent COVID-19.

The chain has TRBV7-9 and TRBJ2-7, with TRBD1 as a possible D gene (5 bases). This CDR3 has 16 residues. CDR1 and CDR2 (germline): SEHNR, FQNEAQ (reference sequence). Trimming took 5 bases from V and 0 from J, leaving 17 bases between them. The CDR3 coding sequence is TGTGCCAGCAGCAGCACCGGCAGGGTCATCTCCTACGAGCAGTACTTC. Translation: CASSSTGRVISYEQYF.

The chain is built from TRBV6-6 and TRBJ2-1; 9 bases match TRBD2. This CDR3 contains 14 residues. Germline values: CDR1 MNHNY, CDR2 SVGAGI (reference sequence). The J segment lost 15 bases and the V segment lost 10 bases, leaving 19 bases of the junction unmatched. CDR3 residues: CATGGGGAAVSPFF. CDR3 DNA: TGTGCCACCGGGGGCGGGGGGGCAGCTGTCAGCCCGTTCTTC.

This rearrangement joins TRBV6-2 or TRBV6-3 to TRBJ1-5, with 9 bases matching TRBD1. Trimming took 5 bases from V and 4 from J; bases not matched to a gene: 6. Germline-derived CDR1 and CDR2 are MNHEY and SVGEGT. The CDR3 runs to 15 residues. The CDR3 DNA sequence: TGTGCCAGCAGTGGACAGGGGAGAGGAAATCAGCCCCAGCATTTT. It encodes CASSGQGRGNQPQHF.

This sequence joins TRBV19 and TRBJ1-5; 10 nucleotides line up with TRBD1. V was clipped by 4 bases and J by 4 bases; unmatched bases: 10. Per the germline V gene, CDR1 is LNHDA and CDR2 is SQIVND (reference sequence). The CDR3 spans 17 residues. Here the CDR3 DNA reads TGTGCCAGTAGTACTGGCCTGGGACAGGGGAAAAATCAGCCCCAGCATTTT. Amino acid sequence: CASSTGLGQGKNQPQHF.

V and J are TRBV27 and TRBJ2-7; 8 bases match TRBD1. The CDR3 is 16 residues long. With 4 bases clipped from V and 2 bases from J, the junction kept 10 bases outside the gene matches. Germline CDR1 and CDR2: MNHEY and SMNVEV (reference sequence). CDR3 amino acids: CASSSHLPDRAYEQYF. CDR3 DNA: TGTGCCAGCAGTTCACACCTACCGGACAGGGCCTACGAGCAGTACTTC.

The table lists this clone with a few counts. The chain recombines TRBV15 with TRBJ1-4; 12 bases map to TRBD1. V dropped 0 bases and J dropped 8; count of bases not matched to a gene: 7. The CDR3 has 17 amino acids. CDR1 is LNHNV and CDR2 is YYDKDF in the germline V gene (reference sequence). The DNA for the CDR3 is TGTGCCACCAGCAGAGATCATACCGGGACAGGGGGCGAAAAACTGTTTTTT. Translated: CATSRDHTGTGGEKLFF.

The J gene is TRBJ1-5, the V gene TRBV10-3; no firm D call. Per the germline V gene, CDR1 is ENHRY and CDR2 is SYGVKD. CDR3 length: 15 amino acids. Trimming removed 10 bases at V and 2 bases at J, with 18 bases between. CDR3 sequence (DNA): TGTGCCACCCAGCTTGAAGGGAGAGGCAATCAGCCCCAGCATTTT. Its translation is CATQLEGRGNQPQHF.

The CDR3 spells CATSRDTGAREKLFF. CDR3 coding DNA: TGTGCCACCAGCAGAGATACAGGGGCGCGGGAAAAACTGTTTTTT. This chain links TRBV15 with TRBJ1-4, with 7 positions matching TRBD1. Trimming at V came to 0 bases and at J to 8 bases, leaving 6 bases not matched to a gene. Germline V gene sequence: CDR1 LNHNV, CDR2 YYDKDF (reference sequence). This CDR3 comprises 15 residues.

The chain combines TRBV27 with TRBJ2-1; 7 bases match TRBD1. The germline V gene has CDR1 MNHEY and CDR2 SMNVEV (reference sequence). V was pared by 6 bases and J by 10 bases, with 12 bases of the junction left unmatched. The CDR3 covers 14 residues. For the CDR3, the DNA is TGTGCCAGCAGCACGGGACAGAGGCTTGGGGAGCAGTTCTTC. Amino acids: CASSTGQRLGEQFF.

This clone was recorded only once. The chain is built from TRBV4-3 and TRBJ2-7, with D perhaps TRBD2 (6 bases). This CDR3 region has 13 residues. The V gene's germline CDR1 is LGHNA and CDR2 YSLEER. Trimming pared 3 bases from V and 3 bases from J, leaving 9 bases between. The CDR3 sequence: CASSQQGGYEQYF. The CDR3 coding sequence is TGCGCCAGCAGCCAGCAGGGAGGCTACGAGCAGTACTTC.

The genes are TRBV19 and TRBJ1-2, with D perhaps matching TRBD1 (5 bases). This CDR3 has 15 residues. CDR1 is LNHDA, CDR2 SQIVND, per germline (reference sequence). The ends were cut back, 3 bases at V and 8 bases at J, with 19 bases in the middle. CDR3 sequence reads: CASSIRPGSPNGYTF. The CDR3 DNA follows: TGTGCCAGTAGTATCCGGCCAGGGTCACCGAACGGCTACACCTTC.

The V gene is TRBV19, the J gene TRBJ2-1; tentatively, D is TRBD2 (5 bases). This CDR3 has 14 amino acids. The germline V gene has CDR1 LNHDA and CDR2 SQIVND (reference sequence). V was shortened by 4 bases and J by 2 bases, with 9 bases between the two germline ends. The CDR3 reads CASSRPTTYNEQFF. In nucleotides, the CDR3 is TGTGCCAGTAGTAGGCCGACTACCTACAATGAGCAGTTCTTC. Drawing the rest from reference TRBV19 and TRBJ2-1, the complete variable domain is DGGITQSPKYLFRKEGQNVTLSCEQNLNHDAMYWYRQDPGQGLRLIYYSQIVNDFQKGDIAEGYSVSREKKESFPLTVTSAQKNPTAFYLCASSRPTTYNEQFFGPGTRLTVL.

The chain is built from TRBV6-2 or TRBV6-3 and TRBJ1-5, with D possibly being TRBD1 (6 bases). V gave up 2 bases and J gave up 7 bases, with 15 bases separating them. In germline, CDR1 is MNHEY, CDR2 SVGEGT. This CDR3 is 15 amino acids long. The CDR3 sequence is CASSYRGTSEQPQHF. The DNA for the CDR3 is TGTGCCAGCAGTTACAGGGGGACGTCGGAGCAGCCCCAGCATTTT.

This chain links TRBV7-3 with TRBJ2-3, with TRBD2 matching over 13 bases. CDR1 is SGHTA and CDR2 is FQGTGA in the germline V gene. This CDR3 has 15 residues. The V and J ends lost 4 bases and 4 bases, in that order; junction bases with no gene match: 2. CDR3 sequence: CASSSGLAGADTQYF. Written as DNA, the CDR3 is TGTGCCAGCAGCTCCGGACTAGCGGGGGCAGATACGCAGTATTTT.

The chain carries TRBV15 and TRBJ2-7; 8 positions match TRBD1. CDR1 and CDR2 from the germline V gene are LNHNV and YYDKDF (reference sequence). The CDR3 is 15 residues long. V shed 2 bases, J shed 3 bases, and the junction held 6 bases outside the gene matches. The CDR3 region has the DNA TGTGCCACCAGCAGAACCGGGACAGGTAGCTACGAGCAGTACTTC. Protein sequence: CATSRTGTGSYEQYF.

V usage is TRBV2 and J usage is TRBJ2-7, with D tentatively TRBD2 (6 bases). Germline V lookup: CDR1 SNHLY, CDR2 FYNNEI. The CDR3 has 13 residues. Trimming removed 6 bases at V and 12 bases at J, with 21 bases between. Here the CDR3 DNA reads TGTGCCAGCAGGGGAGGCCAAAGAGAGGCGGCGTACTTC. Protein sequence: CASRGGQREAAYF.

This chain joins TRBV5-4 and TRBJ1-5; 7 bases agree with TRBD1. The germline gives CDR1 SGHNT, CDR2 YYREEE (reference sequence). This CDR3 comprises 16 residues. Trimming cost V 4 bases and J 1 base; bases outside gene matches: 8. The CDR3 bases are TGTGCCAGCAGCGCACCGACAGGGAAGAGCAATCAGCCCCAGCATTTT. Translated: CASSAPTGKSNQPQHF.

CDR3 amino acids: CASSDPDLFHQYF. CDR3 bases: TGTGCCAGCAGTGACCCAGACTTGTTTCACCAGTACTTC. The chain employs TRBV6-4 and TRBJ2-5; no clear D gene. The CDR3 runs 13 residues. The germline V gene encodes CDR1 MRHNA and CDR2 SNTAGT. Trimming left V 2 bases short and J 10 bases short, with 14 bases between.

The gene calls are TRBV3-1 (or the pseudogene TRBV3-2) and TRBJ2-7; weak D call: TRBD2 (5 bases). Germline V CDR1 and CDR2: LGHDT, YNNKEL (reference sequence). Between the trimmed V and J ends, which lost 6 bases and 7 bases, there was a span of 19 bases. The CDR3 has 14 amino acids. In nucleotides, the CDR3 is TGTGCCAGCAGACCTCGGACTCCCTCCGGGGAGCAGTACTTC. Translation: CASRPRTPSGEQYF.

This CDR3 is CASSYGGDSNNSPLHF. CDR3 in DNA: TGTGCCAGCAGTTACGGCGGGGACAGTAATAATTCACCCCTCCACTTT. This chain connects TRBV6-5 to TRBJ1-6; 7 bases align to TRBD1. V trimming: 2 bases; J trimming: 5 bases; junction bases outside the gene matches: 6. Germline loops: CDR1 MNHEY, CDR2 SVGAGI. The CDR3 spans 16 residues.

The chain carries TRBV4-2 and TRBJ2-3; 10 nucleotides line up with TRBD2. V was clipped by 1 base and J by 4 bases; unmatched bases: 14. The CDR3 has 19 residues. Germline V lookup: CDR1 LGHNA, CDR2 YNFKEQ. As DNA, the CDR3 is TGTGCCAGCAGCCAAGCTATTGAAAGCGGGGGGGCCTCATCAGATACGCAGTATTTT. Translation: CASSQAIESGGASSDTQYF.

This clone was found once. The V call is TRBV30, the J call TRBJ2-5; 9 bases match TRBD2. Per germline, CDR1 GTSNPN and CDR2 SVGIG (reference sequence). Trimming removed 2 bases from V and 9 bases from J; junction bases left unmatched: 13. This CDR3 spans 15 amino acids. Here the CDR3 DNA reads TGTGCCTGGAGTCGGGTAGCGGGGGCTCTAGGGGCCCAGTACTTC. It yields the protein CAWSRVAGALGAQYF.

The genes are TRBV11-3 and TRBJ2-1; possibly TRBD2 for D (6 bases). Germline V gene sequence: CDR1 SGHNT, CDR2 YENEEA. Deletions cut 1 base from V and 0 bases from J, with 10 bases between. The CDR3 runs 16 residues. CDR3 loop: CASSLGAEGSYNEQFF. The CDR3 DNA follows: TGTGCCAGCAGCTTAGGAGCGGAGGGCTCCTACAATGAGCAGTTCTTC. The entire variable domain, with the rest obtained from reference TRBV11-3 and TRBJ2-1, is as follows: EAGVVQSPRYKIIEKKQPVAFWCNPISGHNTLYWYLQNLGQGPELLIRYENEEAVDDSQLPKDRFSAERLKGVDSTLKIQPAELGDSAVYLCASSLGAEGSYNEQFFGPGTRLTVL.

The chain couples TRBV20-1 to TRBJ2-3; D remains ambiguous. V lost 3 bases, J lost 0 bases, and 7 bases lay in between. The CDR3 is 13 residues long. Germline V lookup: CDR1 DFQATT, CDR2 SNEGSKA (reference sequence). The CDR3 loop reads CSASVLSTDTQYF. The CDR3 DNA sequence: TGCAGTGCTAGTGTCTTAAGCACAGATACGCAGTATTTT.

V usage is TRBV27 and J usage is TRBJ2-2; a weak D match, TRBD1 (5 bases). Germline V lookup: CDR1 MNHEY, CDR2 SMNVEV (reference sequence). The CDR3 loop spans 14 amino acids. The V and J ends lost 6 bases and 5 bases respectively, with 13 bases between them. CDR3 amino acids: CASSPGQFTGELFF. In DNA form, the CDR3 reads TGTGCCAGCAGCCCAGGGCAGTTTACCGGGGAGCTGTTTTTT.

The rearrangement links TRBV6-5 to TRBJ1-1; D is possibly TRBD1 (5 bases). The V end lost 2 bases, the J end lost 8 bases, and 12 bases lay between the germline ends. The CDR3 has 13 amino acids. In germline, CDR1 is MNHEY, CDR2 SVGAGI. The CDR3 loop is CASSYRGHQEAFF. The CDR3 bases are TGTGCCAGCAGTTACAGGGGCCATCAAGAAGCTTTCTTT.

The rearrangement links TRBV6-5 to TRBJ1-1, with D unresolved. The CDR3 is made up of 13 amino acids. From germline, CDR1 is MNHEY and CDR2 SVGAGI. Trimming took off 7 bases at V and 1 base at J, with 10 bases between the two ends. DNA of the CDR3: TGTGCCAGCACGGTGGGGAGGAACACTGAAGCTTTCTTT. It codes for CASTVGRNTEAFF.

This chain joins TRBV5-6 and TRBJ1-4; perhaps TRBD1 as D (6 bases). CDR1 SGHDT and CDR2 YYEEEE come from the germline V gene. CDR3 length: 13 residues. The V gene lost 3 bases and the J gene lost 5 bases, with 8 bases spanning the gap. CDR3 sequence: CASSWGQNEKLFF. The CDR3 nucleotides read TGTGCCAGCAGCTGGGGACAAAATGAAAAACTGTTTTTT. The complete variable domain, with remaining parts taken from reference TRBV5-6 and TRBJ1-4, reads DAGVTQSPTHLIKTRGQQVTLRCSPKSGHDTVSWYQQALGQGPQFIFQYYEEEERQRGNFPDRFSGHQFPNYSSELNVNALLLGDSALYLCASSWGQNEKLFFGSGTQLSVL.

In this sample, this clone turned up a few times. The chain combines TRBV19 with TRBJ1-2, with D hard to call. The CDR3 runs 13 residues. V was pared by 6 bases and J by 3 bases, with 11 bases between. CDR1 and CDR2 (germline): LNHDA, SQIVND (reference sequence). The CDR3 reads CASRQEVYYGYTF. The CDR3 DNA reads TGTGCCAGTAGACAAGAGGTTTACTATGGCTACACCTTC.

As DNA, the CDR3 is TGCGCCAGCAGCCGCGGGACTAGCTCCAATGAGCAGTTCTTC. It translates to CASSRGTSSNEQFF. V usage is TRBV5-1 and J usage is TRBJ2-1; 9 positions agree with TRBD2. CDR1 is SGHRS and CDR2 is YFSETQ in the germline V gene. The V gene end was trimmed by 4 bases and the J gene end by 6 bases; junction bases not matched to a gene: 5. This CDR3 spans 14 amino acids. The variable domain in full, with the rest retrieved from reference TRBV5-1 and TRBJ2-1, is KAGVTQTPRYLIKTRGQQVTLSCSPISGHRSVSWYQQTPGQGLQFLFEYFSETQRNKGNFPGRFSGRQFSNSRSEMNVSTLELGDSALYLCASSRGTSSNEQFFGPGTRLTVL.